This TCR beta chain was recovered during a study of blood T cell repertoires in COVID-19 (TCRdb year 2020). Background on the whole study: The collaborator samples originated in the United States, Italy and Spain and spanned the acute and convalescent phases of COVID-19. The prospective study material was composed of cDNA or gDNA derived from T cells, B-cell-depleted T cells, or PBMCs. The dataset comprised deeply sampled blood TCRbeta repertoires from subjects exposed to, actively infected with, or recovered from COVID-19. The repertoires were released in a freely available public database intended as a resource for research on the immune response to SARS-CoV-2. Samples were obtained from the ongoing ImmuneRACE study (first 160 participants) and from over a thousand subjects provided by 6 global collaborators. A de-identified subject ID, COVID-19 status, age in years and sex were almost always included in the sample metadata. HLA class I and class II types, where available, came from metadata supplied by the sample provider rather than from assay-based typing.

TCRbeta CDR3 regions were amplified from genomic DNA using the immunoSEQ Assay, a bias-controlled multiplex PCR. The authors processed their data as follows. The number of nucleated cells in each sample was estimated by amplification of reference gene primers within the assay. To quantify the absolute abundance of each unique TCRbeta CDR3 rearrangement, sequence reads were collapsed and filtered. For each sample, productive Simpson clonality was calculated as the square root of Simpson's diversity index over productive rearrangements. This is the immuneACCESS table as TCRdb keeps it, with only in-frame sequences that have V and J called. A part of the clones is gone; compared with another copy, unresolved V genes explain less than half, and the rest is unexplained. D and trimming come from the DNA, and the V and J calls and clone size come from that table. This sample holds around 230,000 clones; about nine tenths were observed only once. Roughly 0.7% of the sample is held by the ten biggest clonotypes.

The study at large found these results: The quantity of clinical and demographic metadata differed by source and by participant and was supplied without curation.

The collaborating institutions used their own protocols to collect whole blood in K2EDTA tubes. Collaborator samples were shipped for TCRbeta analysis as frozen whole blood, isolated PBMCs, or DNA extracted from either sample type. Trimming at the junction amounts to 1 base on V and 5 bases on J, and the germline ends lie 5 bases apart. Reading the germline V gene gives CDR1 SNHLY and CDR2 FYNNEI. The CDR3 measures 12 amino acids from cysteine to phenylalanine. CDR3 DNA only is kept here, 36 bases in frame from base 1. Only one count was recorded for this clone. What antigen it recognizes has not been identified. Base quality data are lacking; no much larger clone is found one base away.

The TCR was taken from a man aged 35 to 55 with acute or convalescent COVID-19. The chain is made from TRBV2 and TRBJ1-2; there is no confident call for the D gene. The sequenced sample was peripheral blood. The CDR3 in this case is CASSEGVYGYTF. The DNA is as follows: TGTGCCAGCAGTGAAGGAGTTTATGGCTACACCTTC.